The next 10 T cell receptor beta chains were all read from a single sample in a study of T cell responses to AZD1222 COVID-19 vaccine. Using immunoSEQ multiplex PCR, the repertoire was profiled, and TCRdb retains in-frame clones only, with some absent. The sample includes roughly 150,000 clones, roughly 90% of them seen just once. The sequenced sample was peripheral blood, obtained 28 days after the second AZD1222 dose. The receptor source for this set is an adult who received the AZD1222 COVID-19 vaccine.

The rearrangement joins TRBV19 to TRBJ1-4; TRBD1 matches at 8 bases. Germline lookup yields CDR1 LNHDA and CDR2 SQIVND (reference sequence). Losses at the gene ends were 0 bases for V and 0 bases for J; bases not matched to a gene: 6. This CDR3 is 18 amino acids long. CDR3 residues: CASSIDRTGTATNEKLFF. CDR3 DNA: TGTGCCAGTAGTATAGACCGGACAGGGACTGCAACTAATGAAAAACTGTTTTTT. The entire variable domain, with the rest obtained from reference TRBV19 and TRBJ1-4, is as follows: DGGITQSPKYLFRKEGQNVTLSCEQNLNHDAMYWYRQDPGQGLRLIYYSQIVNDFQKGDIAEGYSVSREKKESFPLTVTSAQKNPTAFYLCASSIDRTGTATNEKLFFGSGTQLSVL.

The J gene is TRBJ1-6, the V gene TRBV7-3, with 9 nucleotides matching TRBD1. Germline loops: CDR1 SGHTA, CDR2 FQGTGA. The CDR3 sequence is 15 residues long. V was clipped by 4 bases and J by 7 bases; unmatched bases: 5. CDR3 sequence: CASSSTGTGNSPLHF. As DNA, the CDR3 is TGTGCCAGCAGCTCGACAGGGACAGGGAATTCACCCCTCCACTTT. The full variable domain, its missing parts supplied by reference TRBV7-3 and TRBJ1-6, is GAGVSQTPSNKVTEKGKYVELRCDPISGHTALYWYRQSLGQGPEFLIYFQGTGAADDSGLPNDRFFAVRPEGSVSTLKIQRTERGDSAVYLCASSSTGTGNSPLHFGNGTRLTVT.

Remarks on this clone: One end of the junction does not line up with germline, which may come from a read error. The chain joins TRBV6-5 to TRBJ1-2; tentatively, D is TRBD1 (6 bases). The CDR3 covers 15 residues. CDR1 is MNHEY and CDR2 is SVGAGI in the germline V gene. The chain's CDR3 is CASTNQGGGNYGYTF. The CDR3, as DNA: TGTGCCAGCACCAATCAAGGGGGAGGGAACTACGGCTACACCTTC.

The chain recombines TRBV7-3 with TRBJ2-5; D not certain. V lost 5 bases, J lost 7 bases, and 11 bases lay in between. The CDR3 is 12 residues long. The germline V gene encodes CDR1 SGHTA and CDR2 FQGTGA. This CDR3 is CASSIPGGTQYF. The CDR3 DNA reads TGTGCCAGCAGCATCCCAGGCGGGACCCAGTACTTC.

The rearrangement uses TRBV27 and TRBJ2-3, with TRBD2 identical over 9 bases. V shed 8 bases and J 1 base; nucleotides not matched to a gene: 19. Germline-derived CDR1 and CDR2 are MNHEY and SMNVEV (reference sequence). The CDR3 sequence is 19 residues long. The CDR3 spells CASGSDRGTRLAGTDTQYF. In nucleotides, the CDR3 is TGTGCCAGCGGGTCTGACCGGGGCACTCGACTAGCGGGCACAGATACGCAGTATTTT.

V usage is TRBV12-3 or TRBV12-4 and J usage is TRBJ1-4; possibly TRBD1 for D (5 bases). CDR3 length equals 13 residues. With 10 bases removed from V and 4 bases from J, the gap between germline ends came to 13 bases. CDR3: CATKGLDNEKLFF. The DNA of the CDR3 is TGTGCCACCAAGGGGCTTGATAATGAAAAACTGTTTTTT.

J is TRBJ2-1 and V is TRBV7-9; a possible D gene is TRBD2 (6 bases). The germline gives CDR1 SEHNR, CDR2 FQNEAQ (reference sequence). The CDR3 length is 14 residues. The V gene lost 1 base and the J gene lost 5 bases, with 9 bases spanning the gap. CDR3 bases: TGTGCCAGCAGCTTAGTTCGCGGGAACAATGAGCAGTTCTTC. Its translation is CASSLVRGNNEQFF.

V is TRBV4-1 and J is TRBJ2-5; TRBD2 agrees at 9 bases. The V gene's germline CDR1 is MGHRA and CDR2 YSYEKL. This CDR3 comprises 16 residues. V was pared by 0 bases and J by 8 bases, with 10 bases of the junction left unmatched. Here the CDR3 reads CASSQEASGAFETQYF. The CDR3 bases are TGCGCCAGCAGCCAAGAGGCTAGCGGGGCTTTCGAAACCCAGTACTTC.

The V and J genes are TRBV7-9 and TRBJ1-3, with D unclear. Trimming took off 1 base at V and 2 bases at J, with 12 bases between the two ends. The CDR3 spans 16 residues. The germline gives CDR1 SEHNR, CDR2 FQNEAQ (reference sequence). In DNA form, the CDR3 reads TGTGCCAGCAGCTTAGAGTTCCCAAGTGCTGGAAACACCATATATTTT. As protein: CASSLEFPSAGNTIYF.

J is TRBJ1-2 and V is TRBV2, with D perhaps matching TRBD1 (5 bases). This CDR3 spans 18 amino acids. V was pared by 6 bases and J by 1 base, with 24 bases between. Germline V lookup: CDR1 SNHLY, CDR2 FYNNEI. CDR3 nucleotide sequence: TGTGCCAGCAGCCTCCGGGACGGCCCTCAAGGTAGTAACTATGGCTACACCTTC. Amino acids: CASSLRDGPQGSNYGYTF.